This T cell receptor beta chain came from a study of blood T cell repertoires in COVID-19. This CDR3 comprises 13 residues. The V gene end was trimmed by 4 bases and the J gene end by 5 bases; junction bases not matched to a gene: 5. Germline V gene sequence: CDR1 SNHLY, CDR2 FYNNEI. Sequencing was performed with immunoSEQ multiplex PCR; in TCRdb, only in-frame clones are kept and a portion is missing. There are about 430,000 clones in the sample; 70% to 90% occur only once, and around 1.5% lies in the top ten. The V and J genes are TRBV2 and TRBJ2-7; the match to TRBD2 covers 7 bases. This TCR was sampled from a woman aged 18-29 years who had been exposed to COVID-19. The sample taken for sequencing was PBMCs or T cells enriched from blood (not recorded which). The CDR3, as DNA: TGTGCCAGCAGTGCCAGCGGGATCCACGAGCAGTACTTC. The encoded protein is CASSASGIHEQYF.